A single sample is the source of the 14 T cell receptor beta chains below, sequenced in a study of T cell repertoires in cytomegalovirus infection. MiXCR, applied by TCRdb to the reads, yields one record per CDR3 protein. The sample holds about 450,000 distinct CDR3 sequences, 31% seen once. Sequenced sample: PBMCs. The receptor source for this set is a human donor in good health (CMV status not recorded). Some clones in this sample may be carry-over from other donors' samples.

The rearrangement links TRBV28 to TRBJ2-5, with TRBD2 matching over 9 bases. Germline CDR1 MDHEN, CDR2 SYDVKM. V was pared by 2 bases and J by 1 base, with 2 bases of the junction left unmatched. CDR3 length: 15 residues. CDR3 nucleotides: TGTGCCAGCAGTTTAGCGGGGGGGGCCCAAGAGACCCAGTACTTC. This gives the protein CASSLAGGAQETQYF. Together with reference TRBV28 and TRBJ2-5, the CDR3 gives the full variable domain: DVKVTQSSRYLVKRTGEKVFLECVQDMDHENMFWYRQDPGLGLRLIYFSYDVKMKEKGDIPEGYSVSREKKERFSLILESASTNQTSMYLCASSLAGGAQETQYFGPGTRLLVL.

This clonotype has ten or more counts. CDR3 amino acids: CASTIGGGTEAFF. CDR3 bases: TGTGCCAGCACCATCGGGGGGGGGACTGAAGCTTTCTTT. V and J are TRBV7-2 and TRBJ1-1, with D possibly TRBD1 on 5 matching bases. Germline assignment: CDR1 SGHTA and CDR2 FQGNSA. This CDR3 has 13 amino acids. Trimming stripped 7 bases from V and 5 bases from J, with 14 bases between.

In this sample, this clonotype turned up many times. This chain links TRBV7-8 with TRBJ2-7; TRBD2 agrees at 14 bases. This CDR3 region has 21 residues. V was pared by 4 bases and J by 0 bases, with 17 bases of the junction left unmatched. The germline V gene encodes CDR1 SGHVS and CDR2 FQNEAQ. For the CDR3, the DNA is TGTGCCAGCAGCTCGCCCCATACCCTGACTAGCGGGGGGGCCCTCTCCTACGAGCAGTACTTC. It translates to CASSSPHTLTSGGALSYEQYF.

CDR3 DNA sequence: TGCGCCAGCAGCTTGGAGTGGGATACGCAGTATTTT. Translation gives CASSLEWDTQYF. The V gene is TRBV5-1, the J gene TRBJ2-3; no clear D. CDR3 length: 12 residues. Trimming pared 0 bases from V and 6 bases from J, leaving 5 bases between. Germline V lookup: CDR1 SGHRS, CDR2 YFSETQ.

The chain combines TRBV5-6 with TRBJ2-7, with TRBD1 identical over 8 bases. Trimming removed 0 bases from V and 3 bases from J; junction bases left unmatched: 8. The germline V gene encodes CDR1 SGHDT and CDR2 YYEEEE. The CDR3 runs 16 residues. CDR3 loop: CASSLEVGTGRYEQYF. CDR3 nucleotide sequence: TGTGCCAGCAGCTTGGAGGTGGGGACAGGTCGCTACGAGCAGTACTTC.

In nucleotides, the CDR3 is TGTGCCAGCGCGCGGGGGCCTTCCTACGAGCAGTACTTC. It translates to CASARGPSYEQYF. The chain is built from TRBV11-2 and TRBJ2-7, with D possibly being TRBD2 (7 bases). The CDR3 contains 13 residues. The V end was cut by 8 bases, the J end by 1 base, with 12 bases between. The germline gives CDR1 SGHAT, CDR2 FQNNGV.

The chain joins TRBV7-8 to TRBJ2-3; tentatively, D is TRBD2 (5 bases). The CDR3 runs to 15 residues. V lost 1 base to trimming and J lost 1 base, with 9 bases between them. Germline assignment: CDR1 SGHVS and CDR2 FQNEAQ. The CDR3 is CASSLVSGGTDTQYF. As DNA, the CDR3 is TGTGCCAGCAGCTTAGTTTCCGGGGGCACAGATACGCAGTATTTT.

This clonotype was recorded a few times. The chain employs TRBV20-1 and TRBJ1-1; TRBD1 is a possible D gene (5 bases). The germline V and J ends were trimmed by 0 bases and 0 bases, with 11 bases remaining between them. CDR3 length: 15 amino acids. Germline V gene sequence: CDR1 DFQATT, CDR2 SNEGSKA (reference sequence). The CDR3 region has the DNA TGCAGTGCTAGAGATTGGGGAGGGGTGAACACTGAAGCTTTCTTT. Translation: CSARDWGGVNTEAFF.

The gene calls are TRBV6-5 and TRBJ1-1; D gene unclear. This CDR3 has 15 amino acids. V gave up 6 bases and J gave up 1 base, with 15 bases separating them. CDR1 is MNHEY, CDR2 SVGAGI, per germline. The CDR3 nucleotides read TGTGCCAGCAGCCCTCGGCAGAACAAGAACACTGAAGCTTTCTTT. Encoded protein: CASSPRQNKNTEAFF.

The chain links TRBV6-8 to TRBJ1-1; D gene unclear. CDR1 MNHGY and CDR2 SAAAGT come from the germline V gene. The CDR3 runs to 12 residues. V was clipped by 6 bases and J by 3 bases, with 8 bases between them. The CDR3 coding sequence is TGTGCCAGCAGCCTGGATCACACTGAAGCTTTCTTT. This codes for CASSLDHTEAFF.

This clonotype has just a few counts. This chain joins TRBV6-1 and TRBJ2-4; D uncertain. Germline CDR1 reads MNHNS; CDR2 reads SASEGT. CDR3 length: 13 residues. V was pared by 10 bases and J by 0 bases, with 10 bases between. CDR3 bases: TGTGCCACGTGGGGTCTAGCCAAAAACATTCAGTACTTC. Protein sequence: CATWGLAKNIQYF.

The J gene is TRBJ2-7, the V gene TRBV13; weak D call: TRBD2 (6 bases). CDR3 length equals 16 residues. Trimming removed 6 bases from V and 3 bases from J, with 21 bases in between. The germline gives CDR1 PRHDT, CDR2 FYEKMQ (reference sequence). The CDR3 sequence: CASRSARVADDYEQYF. Written as DNA, the CDR3 is TGTGCCAGCAGATCCGCTCGGGTAGCGGACGACTACGAGCAGTACTTC.

As for this clonotype: This CDR3 fails to terminate in the conserved phenylalanine or tryptophan, so it likely reflects a read error. This chain uses TRBV7-2 with TRBJ2-2; D uncertain. The CDR3 runs to 13 residues. The germline V and J ends were trimmed by 5 bases and 6 bases, with 10 bases remaining between them. Germline lookup yields CDR1 SGHTA and CDR2 FQGNSA. The CDR3 protein is CASSLSRSGELFL. DNA of the CDR3: TGTGCCAGCAGCCTTTCAAGGTCCGGGGAGCTGTTTCTT.

About this clonotype itself: This may stem from a read error, because a much larger clone lies one nucleotide away. J is TRBJ1-2 and V is TRBV28; TRBD1 is a possible D gene (5 bases). The CDR3 runs 13 residues. Trimming cost V 11 bases and J 5 bases, with 18 bases left between them. The germline gives CDR1 MDHEN, CDR2 SYDVKM. The CDR3 reads CAGTPSGLYGYTF. For the CDR3, the DNA is TGTGCCGGCACCCCATCGGGACTTTATGGCTACACCTTC.